This T cell receptor (beta chain) stems from a study of blood T cell repertoires in COVID-19. Study background: Sources were T cells, B-cell-depleted T cells, or PBMCs; the material itself was cDNA or gDNA.

This clone was recorded only once. Other DNA sequences of this sample code for an identical CDR3. The germline V gene encodes CDR1 LNHDA and CDR2 SQIVND (reference sequence). The CDR3 spans 12 residues. Trimming took off 5 bases at V and 4 bases at J, with 8 bases between the two ends. Method: immunoSEQ multiplex PCR; TCRdb's copy keeps in-frame clones and lacks some. The data show around 190,000 clones, more than 75% seen once. This sequence originates from a human donor in a cohort sampled during active COVID-19. The sample consisted of peripheral blood. The chain combines TRBV19 with TRBJ1-2; no definite D call. This CDR3 is CASSEGGYGYTF. CDR3 DNA sequence: TGTGCCAGTAGTGAGGGAGGCTATGGCTACACCTTC.